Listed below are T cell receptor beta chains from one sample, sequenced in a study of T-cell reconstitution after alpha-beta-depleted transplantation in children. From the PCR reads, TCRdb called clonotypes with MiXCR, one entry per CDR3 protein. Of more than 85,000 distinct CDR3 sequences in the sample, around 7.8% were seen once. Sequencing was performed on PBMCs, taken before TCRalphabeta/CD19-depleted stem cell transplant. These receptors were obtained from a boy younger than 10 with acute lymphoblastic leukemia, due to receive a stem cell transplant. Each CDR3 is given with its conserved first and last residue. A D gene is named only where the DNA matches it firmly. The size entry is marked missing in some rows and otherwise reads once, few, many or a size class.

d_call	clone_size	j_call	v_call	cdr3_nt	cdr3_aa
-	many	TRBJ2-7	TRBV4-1	TGCGCCAGCAGCGGTGTCGGGGGATACGAGCAGTACTTC	CASSGVGGYEQYF
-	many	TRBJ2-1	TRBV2	TGTGCCAGTGCGCAACGGCTGACCTCTTTCCATGAGCAGTTCTTC	CASAQRLTSFHEQFF
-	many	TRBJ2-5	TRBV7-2	TGTGCCAGCAGCCCCCAGAGAGGGCCTCAAGAGACCCAGTACTTC	CASSPQRGPQETQYF
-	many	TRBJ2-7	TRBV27	TGTGCCAGCAGTCGTTTCCCCACCTACGAGCAGTACTTC	CASSRFPTYEQYF
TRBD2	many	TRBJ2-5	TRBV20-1	TGCAGTGCTCGACTAGCGGGGGGGCGGGAGACCCAGTACTTC	CSARLAGGRETQYF
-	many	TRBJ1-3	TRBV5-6	TGTGCCAGCAGCTTGGTACGGCCGACGGGAAACACCATATATTTT	CASSLVRPTGNTIYF
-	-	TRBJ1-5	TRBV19	TGTGCCAGTACCACACTCCAAAGGGCGAATCAGCCCCAGCATTTT	CASTTLQRANQPQHF
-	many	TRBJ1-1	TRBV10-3	TGTGCCATCAGCGCCGATGGGGGAGGGACTGAAGCTTTCTTT	CAISADGGGTEAFF
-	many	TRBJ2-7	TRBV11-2	TGTGCCAGCAGCCCGATGGGGAGTGTCTACGAGCAGTACTTC	CASSPMGSVYEQYF
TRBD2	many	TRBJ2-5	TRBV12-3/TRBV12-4	TGTGCCAGCAGTTTAACGGCGGGGGGCCAAGAGACCCAGTACTTC	CASSLTAGGQETQYF
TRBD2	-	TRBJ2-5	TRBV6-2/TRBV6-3	TGTGCCAGCGAACCTCTTTCTAGCGGGGGCAGGGAGACCCAGTACTTC	CASEPLSSGGRETQYF
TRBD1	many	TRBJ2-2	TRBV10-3	TGTGCCATCAGACAGGGGACCGGGGAGCTGTTTTTT	CAIRQGTGELFF
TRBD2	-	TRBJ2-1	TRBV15	TGTGCCACCCAAGTAAGGCCAGGACTAGCGGGGGGGAATGAGCAGTTCTTC	CATQVRPGLAGGNEQFF
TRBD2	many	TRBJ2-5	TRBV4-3	TGCGCCAGCAGCCAGCTTCTAGCGGGGGGCCAAGAGACCCAGTACTTC	CASSQLLAGGQETQYF
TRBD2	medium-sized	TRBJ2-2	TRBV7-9	TGTGCCAGCAGCTGGACTAGCGGGGGGGCAGGTGGCACCGGGGAGCTGTTTTTT	CASSWTSGGAGGTGELFF
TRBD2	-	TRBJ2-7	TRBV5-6	TGTGCCAGCAGCTTGCGGAAGCGGGACTTCTCCTACGAGCAGTACTTC	CASSLRKRDFSYEQYF
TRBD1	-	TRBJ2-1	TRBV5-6	TGTGCCAGCAGCTTAGGGACAGTGACTGAGCAGTTCTTC	CASSLGTVTEQFF
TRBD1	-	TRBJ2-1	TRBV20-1	TGCAGTGCTTCCCAGAGGGGACAGGCGGACGATGAGCAGTTCTTC	CSASQRGQADDEQFF
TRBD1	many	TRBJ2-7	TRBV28	TGTGCCAGCACCGAAGACAGGGGAAGGACCTTTCGCTCCTACGAGCAGTACTTC	CASTEDRGRTFRSYEQYF
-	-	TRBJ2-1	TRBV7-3	TGTGCCAGCAGCGACAGGGGAGGGAGCTCCTACAATGAGCAGTTCTTC	CASSDRGGSSYNEQFF
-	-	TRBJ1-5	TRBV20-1	TGCAGTGCTAGGCAGGGCACCAATCAGCCCCAGCATTTT	CSARQGTNQPQHF
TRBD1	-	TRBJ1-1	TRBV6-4	TGTGCCAGCAGTGATTCCCGGGACAGGGGAATCAGAGCTTTCTTT	CASSDSRDRGIRAFF
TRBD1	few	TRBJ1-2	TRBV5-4	TGTGCCAGCAGTTTTCGGACAGGGGCGCGCTATGGCTACACCTTC	CASSFRTGARYGYTF
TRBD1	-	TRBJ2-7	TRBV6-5	TGTGCCAGCAGTTCCGGACAGGGAATTGACGAGCAGTACTTC	CASSSGQGIDEQYF
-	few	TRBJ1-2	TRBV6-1	TGTGCCAGCAGTGAACAAGAAGGGGCAGGCTATGGCTACACCTTC	CASSEQEGAGYGYTF
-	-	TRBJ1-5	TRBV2	TGTGCCAGCAGCCGAGGCCCGGCGGGTCAGCCCCAGCATTTT	CASSRGPAGQPQHF
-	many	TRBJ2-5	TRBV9	TGTGCCAGCAGCGCTGAATCTAGGAGGCAAGAGACCCAGTACTTC	CASSAESRRQETQYF
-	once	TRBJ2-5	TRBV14	TGTGCCAGCAGCCAAGATACCCTACTAGCTATCCCAGAGACCCAGTACTTC	CASSQDTLLAIPETQYF
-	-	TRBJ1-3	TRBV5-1	TGCGCCAGCAGCTTTGCTACTGGAAACACCATATATTTT	CASSFATGNTIYF
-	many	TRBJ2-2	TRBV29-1	TGCAGCGTTCGGCCGCAAAAAGGGGGCACCGGGGAGCTGTTTTTT	CSVRPQKGGTGELFF
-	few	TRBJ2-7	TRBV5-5	TGTGCCAGCAGCTTGACGGGCAGGGGCCTTTACGAGCAGTACTTC	CASSLTGRGLYEQYF
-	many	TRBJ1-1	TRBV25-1	TGTGCCAGCAGTGAGGGCAGCTACACTGAAGCTTTCTTT	CASSEGSYTEAFF
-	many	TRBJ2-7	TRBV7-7	TGTGCCAGCAGCGACAGTGGGGGAAACGAGCAGTACTTC	CASSDSGGNEQYF
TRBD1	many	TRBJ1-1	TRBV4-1	TGCGCCAGCAGCCAAGCGCGCAGGGGGCAGGTCAACACTGAAGCTTTCTTT	CASSQARRGQVNTEAFF
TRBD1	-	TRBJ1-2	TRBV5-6	TGTGCCAGCACCTGGACAGGGAACTATGGCTACACCTTC	CASTWTGNYGYTF
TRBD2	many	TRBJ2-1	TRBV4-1	TGCGCCAGCAGCCAGGCAGGGACTAGCGGGGCCTACAATGAGCAGTTCTTC	CASSQAGTSGAYNEQFF
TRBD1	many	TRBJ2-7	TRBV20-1	TGCAGTCCTCAGGGGGACACCAACTCCTACGAGCAGTACTTC	CSPQGDTNSYEQYF
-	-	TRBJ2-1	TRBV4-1	TGCGCCAGCAGCCGCCGGGACGTCTACAATGAGCAGTTCTTC	CASSRRDVYNEQFF
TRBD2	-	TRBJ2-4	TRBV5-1	TGCGCCAGCAGCTTAGCGGGGTACGGAGGGAACATTCAGTACTTC	CASSLAGYGGNIQYF
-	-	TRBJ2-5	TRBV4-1	TGCGCCAGCAGCCAAGTCCCAGGGGAGACCCAGTACTTC	CASSQVPGETQYF
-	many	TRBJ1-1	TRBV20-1	TGCAGTGCGTGGAAGCTTGAAGCTTTCTTT	CSAWKLEAFF